This TCR beta chain comes out of a study of blood T cell repertoires in COVID-19. Overall study context: Sites in the United States, Italy and Spain provided acute and convalescent COVID-19 samples. Sources were T cells, B-cell-depleted T cells, or PBMCs; the material itself was cDNA or gDNA.

Authors' processing steps: Reference gene primer amplification gave nucleated cell count estimates. Produced via immunoSEQ multiplex PCR; TCRdb's table is partial and in-frame only. For V, J and clone size, that table is used; D and trimming come from the DNA. Of tens of thousands of clones listed, about 82% were seen once; the top ten hold about 12%. Looked up from germline, CDR1 is SGHTA and CDR2 is FQGTGA. The CDR3 runs to 13 residues. Trimming took off 5 bases at V and 1 base at J, with 8 bases between the two ends. The chain combines TRBV7-3 with TRBJ1-1; D is possibly TRBD1 (5 bases). Sequencing was done on a sample of peripheral blood. The receptor was derived from a man between 65 and 80 years old with active COVID-19. DNA for the CDR3: TGTGCCAGCAGCGTCGGACAGAACACTGAAGCTTTCTTT. Residues: CASSVGQNTEAFF.